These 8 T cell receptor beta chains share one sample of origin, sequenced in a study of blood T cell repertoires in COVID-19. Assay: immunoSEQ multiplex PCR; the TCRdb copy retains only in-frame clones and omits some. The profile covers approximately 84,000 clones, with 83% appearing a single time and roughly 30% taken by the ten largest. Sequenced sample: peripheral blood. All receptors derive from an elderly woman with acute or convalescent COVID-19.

CDR3 residues: CATESTGAFEQYF. CDR3 DNA sequence: TGTGCCACCGAATCGACAGGGGCCTTCGAGCAGTACTTC. The chain uses TRBV7-9 and TRBJ2-7; 8 bases are a match to TRBD1. The germline V gene encodes CDR1 SEHNR and CDR2 FQNEAQ (reference sequence). The length of the CDR3 is 13 residues. V was clipped by 10 bases and J by 6 bases; unmatched bases: 11.

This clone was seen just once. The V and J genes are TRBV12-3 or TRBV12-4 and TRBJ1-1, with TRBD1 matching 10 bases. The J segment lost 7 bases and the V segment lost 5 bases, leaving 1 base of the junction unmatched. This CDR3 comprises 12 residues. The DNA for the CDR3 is TGTGCCAGCAGTAGGACAGGGGGTGAAGCTTTCTTT. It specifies CASSRTGGEAFF.

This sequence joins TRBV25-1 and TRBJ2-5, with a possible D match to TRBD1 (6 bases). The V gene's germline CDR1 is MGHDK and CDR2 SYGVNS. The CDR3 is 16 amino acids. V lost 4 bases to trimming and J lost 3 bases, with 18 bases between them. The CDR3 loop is CASSAGTSSGEETQYF. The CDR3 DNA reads TGTGCCAGCAGTGCCGGGACATCATCAGGGGAAGAGACCCAGTACTTC. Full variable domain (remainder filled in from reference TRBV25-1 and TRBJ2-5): EADIYQTPRYLVIGTGKKITLECSQTMGHDKMYWYQQDPGMELHLIHYSYGVNSTEKGDLSSESTVSRIRTEHFPLTLESARPSHTSQYLCASSAGTSSGEETQYFGPGTRLLVL.

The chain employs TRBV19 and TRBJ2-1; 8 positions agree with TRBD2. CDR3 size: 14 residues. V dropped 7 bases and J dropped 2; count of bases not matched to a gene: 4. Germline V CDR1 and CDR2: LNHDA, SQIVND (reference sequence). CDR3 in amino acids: CASTTSGPYNEQFF. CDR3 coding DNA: TGTGCCAGTACCACTAGCGGACCCTACAATGAGCAGTTCTTC.

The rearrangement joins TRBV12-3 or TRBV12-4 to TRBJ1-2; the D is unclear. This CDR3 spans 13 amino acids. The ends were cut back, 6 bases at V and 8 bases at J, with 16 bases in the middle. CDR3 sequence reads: CASSLEALTGYTF. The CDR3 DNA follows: TGTGCCAGCAGCTTGGAGGCCCTAACGGGCTACACCTTC.

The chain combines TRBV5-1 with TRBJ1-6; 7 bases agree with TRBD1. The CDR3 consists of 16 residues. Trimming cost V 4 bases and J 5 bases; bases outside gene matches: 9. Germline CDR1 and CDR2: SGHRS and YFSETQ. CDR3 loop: CASSGLQGPNNSPLHF. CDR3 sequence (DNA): TGCGCCAGCAGCGGATTACAGGGGCCGAATAATTCACCCCTCCACTTT.

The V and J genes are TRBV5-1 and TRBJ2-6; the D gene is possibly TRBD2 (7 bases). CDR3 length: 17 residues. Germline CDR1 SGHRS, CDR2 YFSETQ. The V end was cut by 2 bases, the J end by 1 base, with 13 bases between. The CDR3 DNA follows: TGCGCCAGCAGCTTAGGGGGGGCGATTTCTGGGGCCAACGTCCTGACTTTC. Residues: CASSLGGAISGANVLTF.

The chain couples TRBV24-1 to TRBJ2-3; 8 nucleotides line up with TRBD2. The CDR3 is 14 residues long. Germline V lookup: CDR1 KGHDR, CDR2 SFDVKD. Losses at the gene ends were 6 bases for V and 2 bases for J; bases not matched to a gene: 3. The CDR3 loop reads CATSRGGNTDTQYF. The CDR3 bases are TGTGCCACCAGTCGGGGGGGAAACACAGATACGCAGTATTTT.